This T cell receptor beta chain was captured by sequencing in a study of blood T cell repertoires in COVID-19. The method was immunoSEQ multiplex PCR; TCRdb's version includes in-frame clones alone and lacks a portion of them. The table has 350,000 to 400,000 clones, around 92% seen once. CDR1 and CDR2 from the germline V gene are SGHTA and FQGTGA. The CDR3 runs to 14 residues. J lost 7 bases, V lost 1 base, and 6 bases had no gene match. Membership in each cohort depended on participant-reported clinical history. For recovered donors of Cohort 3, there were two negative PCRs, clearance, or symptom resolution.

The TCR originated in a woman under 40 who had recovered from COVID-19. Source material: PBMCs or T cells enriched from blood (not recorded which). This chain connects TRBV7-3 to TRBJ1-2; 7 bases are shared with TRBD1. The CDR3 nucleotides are TGTGCCAGCAGCTTAAGCGGGACAGAGTTTGGCTACACCTTC. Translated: CASSLSGTEFGYTF.